Each of the 14 T cell receptor beta chains below was sequenced from the same sample in a study of blood T cells in healthy people across ages. Primed by a sample-barcoded 5' primer and a J-beta primer mix, a second PCR proceeded for roughly 7 to 11 cycles. TCRdb redid the calling of the 5' RACE reads with MiXCR, one entry per CDR3 protein. This sample yields some 850,000 distinct CDR3 sequences, of which about 26% are seen a single time; 2.5% to 3.5% belongs to the top ten. These same data were also listed under a study on T cells of mothers and their children.

Sequenced: blood. These receptors originate from a boy younger than 18 in good health.

This clonotype turned up a few times. V and J are TRBV29-1 and TRBJ1-2; the D gene is possibly TRBD1 (6 bases). The CDR3 covers 12 residues. Deletions cut 4 bases from V and 6 bases from J, with 12 bases between. CDR1 is SQVTM, CDR2 ANQGSEA, per germline. CDR3 sequence: CSVAGGNHGYTF. The CDR3 coding sequence is TGCAGCGTTGCCGGGGGCAATCATGGCTACACCTTC.

The chain is built from TRBV7-2 and TRBJ2-6; TRBD2 matches 7 bases. Germline CDR1 SGHTA, CDR2 FQGNSA. V lost 5 bases to trimming and J lost 8 bases; unmatched junction nucleotides: 3. This CDR3 is 13 amino acids long. CDR3 amino acids: CASSPGLTNVLTF. The CDR3 coding sequence is TGTGCCAGCAGCCCGGGACTAACCAACGTCCTGACTTTC.

This clonotype was recorded a few times. The chain joins TRBV7-6 to TRBJ2-5; 7 nucleotides match TRBD2. The end of the DNA fits TRBJ2-7 better, so the J call may be wrong. This CDR3 comprises 13 residues. From germline, CDR1 is SGHVS and CDR2 FNYEAQ. CDR3 in amino acids: CASSSYPGGEQYF. CDR3 bases: TGTGCCAGCAGCTCCTATCCGGGGGGCGAGCAGTACTTC.

V is TRBV7-4 and J is TRBJ2-1; 9 nucleotides align to TRBD1. The J call may be in error: the DNA end matches TRBJ2-7 better. The V gene's germline CDR1 is SGHVT and CDR2 SQSDAQ. The CDR3 totals 16 residues. The CDR3 here is CASSINRDRVFNEQYF. The CDR3 region has the DNA TGTGCCAGCAGCATCAACCGGGACAGGGTATTCAACGAGCAGTACTTC.

This clonotype showed up just a few times. The chain is built from TRBV28 and TRBJ1-1, with 7 nucleotides matching TRBD1. CDR1 is MDHEN, CDR2 SYDVKM, per germline. The CDR3 covers 18 residues. J lost 0 bases, V lost 5 bases, and 15 bases had no gene match. In DNA form, the CDR3 reads TGTGCCAGCAGTCCCCCGGACAGGTGGACTTCGGTGAACACTGAAGCTTTCTTT. It yields the protein CASSPPDRWTSVNTEAFF.

This clonotype was seen a few times. The chain links TRBV4-1 to TRBJ2-3, with 8 bases fitting TRBD2. The V segment lost 0 bases and the J segment 6 bases; nucleotides outside the gene matches: 11. The CDR3 is made up of 17 amino acids. CDR1 and CDR2 from the germline V gene are MGHRA and YSYEKL. For the CDR3, the DNA is TGCGCCAGCAGCCAAGATCTAGGAACGGGGGGGCCCGATACGCAGTATTTT. Protein product: CASSQDLGTGGPDTQYF.

Comments on this clonotype: Mismatch with germline at one junction end may stem from a read error. The chain has TRBV6-5 and TRBJ1-6; maybe TRBD1 (5 bases). The CDR3 has 13 residues. The germline gives CDR1 MNHEY, CDR2 SVGAGI. The CDR3 nucleotides are TGTGTCAGCAGTAGACAGTCTCTTTCACCCCTCCACTTT. Translating it yields CVSSRQSLSPLHF.

For the CDR3, the DNA is TGTGCCAGCAGCTTAGGGGCGGCAGTAAATGTACCCTACAATGAGCAGTTCTTC. Encoded protein: CASSLGAAVNVPYNEQFF. The chain recombines TRBV7-8 with TRBJ2-1; unclear D gene. Germline values: CDR1 SGHVS, CDR2 FQNEAQ. The CDR3 is 18 amino acids. The germline V and J ends were trimmed by 1 base and 2 bases, with 18 bases remaining between them.

The chain uses TRBV6-5 and TRBJ2-5; 8 bases line up with TRBD2. The J call is in doubt because the DNA end fits TRBJ2-1 better. This CDR3 region has 16 residues. From germline, CDR1 is MNHEY and CDR2 SVGAGI. CDR3 in DNA: TGTGCCAGCAGTTACTCGCGAGCGGGGGCCTACAATGAGCAGTTCTTC. Residues: CASSYSRAGAYNEQFF.

Only a few counts were recorded for this clonotype. The chain employs TRBV10-3 and TRBJ1-2, with 7 bases matching TRBD1. The CDR3 length is 12 residues. V lost 9 bases and J lost 8; bases outside the gene matches: 9. CDR1 ENHRY and CDR2 SYGVKD come from the germline V gene. The DNA for the CDR3 is TGTGCCATGAGGGACAGCCTTCGGGGCTACACCTTC. Translated: CAMRDSLRGYTF.

This clonotype has just a few counts. This chain joins TRBV5-1 and TRBJ2-1, with TRBD1 matching 10 bases. CDR3 length: 16 amino acids. The ends lost 5 bases at V and 3 bases at J; junction bases unmatched: 8. Per the germline V gene, CDR1 is SGHRS and CDR2 is YFSETQ. The CDR3 coding sequence is TGCGCCAGCAGTCCCGACGGACAGGGGGTCTACAATGAGCAGTTCTTC. Translation: CASSPDGQGVYNEQFF.

The J gene is TRBJ2-2, the V gene TRBV18, with D unclear. The CDR3 extends over 15 amino acids. Trimming took 2 bases from V and 4 from J, leaving 11 bases between them. The V gene's germline CDR1 is KGHSH and CDR2 LQKENI. The CDR3 bases are TGTGCCAGCTCACCATTGAGCTCATCCACCGGGGAGCTGTTTTTT. Its protein is CASSPLSSSTGELFF.

This clonotype was counted between two and nine times. This chain uses TRBV6-5 with TRBJ2-3; D may be TRBD1 (6 bases). CDR3 size: 14 residues. Germline V gives CDR1 MNHEY, CDR2 SVGAGI. V lost 2 bases to trimming and J lost 5 bases, with 11 bases between them. CDR3 region: CASSYRRGGDTQYF. The CDR3 DNA is TGTGCCAGCAGTTACCGCCGAGGGGGAGATACGCAGTATTTT.

The chain carries TRBV20-1 and TRBJ2-5; D unresolved. The closer fit of TRBJ2-7 to the DNA end suggests the J call may be wrong. This CDR3 is built from 14 residues. CDR1 and CDR2 from the germline V gene are DFQATT and SNEGSKA (reference sequence). CDR3 in amino acids: CSALQVPSSYEQYF. The CDR3 nucleotides read TGCAGTGCCCTGCAAGTTCCAAGCTCCTACGAGCAGTACTTC.